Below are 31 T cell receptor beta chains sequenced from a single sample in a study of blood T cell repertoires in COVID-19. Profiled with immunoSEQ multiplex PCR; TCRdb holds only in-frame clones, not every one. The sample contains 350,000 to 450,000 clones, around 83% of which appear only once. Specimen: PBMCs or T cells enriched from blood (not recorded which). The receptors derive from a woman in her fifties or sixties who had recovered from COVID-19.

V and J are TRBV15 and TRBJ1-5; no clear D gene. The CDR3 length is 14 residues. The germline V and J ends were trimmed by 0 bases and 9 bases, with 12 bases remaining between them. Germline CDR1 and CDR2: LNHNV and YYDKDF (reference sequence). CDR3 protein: CATSRENVGGPQHF. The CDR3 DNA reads TGTGCCACCAGCAGAGAGAACGTCGGAGGGCCCCAGCATTTT.

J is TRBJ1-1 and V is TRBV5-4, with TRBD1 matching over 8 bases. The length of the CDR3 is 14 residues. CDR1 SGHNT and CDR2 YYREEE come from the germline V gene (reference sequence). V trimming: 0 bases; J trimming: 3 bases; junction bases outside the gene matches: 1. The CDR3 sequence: CASSLGQGYTEAFF. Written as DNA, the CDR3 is TGTGCCAGCAGCTTGGGACAGGGGTACACTGAAGCTTTCTTT.

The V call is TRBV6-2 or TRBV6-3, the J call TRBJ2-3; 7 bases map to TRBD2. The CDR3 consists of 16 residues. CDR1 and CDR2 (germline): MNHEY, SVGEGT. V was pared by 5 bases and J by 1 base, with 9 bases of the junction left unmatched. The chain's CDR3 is CASSDRPSGGTDTQYF. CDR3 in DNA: TGTGCCAGCAGTGACCGCCCTAGCGGAGGCACAGATACGCAGTATTTT.

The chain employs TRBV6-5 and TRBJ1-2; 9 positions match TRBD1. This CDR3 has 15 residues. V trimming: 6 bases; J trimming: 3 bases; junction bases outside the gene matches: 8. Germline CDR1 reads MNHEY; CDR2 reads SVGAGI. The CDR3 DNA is TGTGCCAGCAGGGACAGGGGCGGCGAATACTATGGCTACACCTTC. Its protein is CASRDRGGEYYGYTF.

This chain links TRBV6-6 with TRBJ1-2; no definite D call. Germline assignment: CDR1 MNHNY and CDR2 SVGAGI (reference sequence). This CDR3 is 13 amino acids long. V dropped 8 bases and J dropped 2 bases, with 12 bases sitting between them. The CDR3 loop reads CASHHHTNYGYTF. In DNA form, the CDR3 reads TGTGCCAGCCATCACCACACAAACTATGGCTACACCTTC.

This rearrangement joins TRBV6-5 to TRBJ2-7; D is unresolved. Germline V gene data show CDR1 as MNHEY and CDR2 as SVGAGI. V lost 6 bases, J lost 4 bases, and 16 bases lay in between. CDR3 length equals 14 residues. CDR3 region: CASRPGDRTYEQYF. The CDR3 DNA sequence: TGTGCCAGCAGGCCCGGAGACCGAACATACGAGCAGTACTTC.

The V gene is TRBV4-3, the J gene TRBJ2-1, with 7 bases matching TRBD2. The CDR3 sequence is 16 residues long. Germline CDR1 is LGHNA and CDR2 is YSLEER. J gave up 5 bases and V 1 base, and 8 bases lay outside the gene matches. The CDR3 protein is CASSQVSRGSNNEQFF. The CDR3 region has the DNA TGCGCCAGCAGCCAAGTGTCTCGCGGGAGTAACAATGAGCAGTTCTTC.

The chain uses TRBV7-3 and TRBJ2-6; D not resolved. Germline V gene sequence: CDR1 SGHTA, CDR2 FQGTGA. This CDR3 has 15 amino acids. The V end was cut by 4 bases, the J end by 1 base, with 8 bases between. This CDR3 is CASSSPFSGANVLTF. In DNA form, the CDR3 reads TGTGCCAGCAGCTCTCCCTTTTCTGGGGCCAACGTCCTGACTTTC.

The DNA of the CDR3 is TGTGCCAGCACAAGGGGCGGGGGGGCTACAGATACGCAGTATTTT. It encodes CASTRGGGATDTQYF. The J gene is TRBJ2-3, the V gene TRBV9; 9 bases align to TRBD2. V dropped 6 bases and J dropped 3; count of bases not matched to a gene: 8. Germline CDR1 and CDR2: SGDLS and YYNGEE. The CDR3 consists of 15 residues.

The CDR3 nucleotides read TGTGCCAGCAGCGAGCAGGTCTCGAATAGGGGCGGCGGTGAGCAGTTCTTC. It encodes CASSEQVSNRGGGEQFF. The chain employs TRBV7-3 and TRBJ2-1; possible D gene TRBD1, 5 bases. Germline V gene data show CDR1 as SGHTA and CDR2 as FQGTGA. Trimming pared 5 bases from V and 9 bases from J, leaving 26 bases between. The CDR3 sequence is 17 residues long.

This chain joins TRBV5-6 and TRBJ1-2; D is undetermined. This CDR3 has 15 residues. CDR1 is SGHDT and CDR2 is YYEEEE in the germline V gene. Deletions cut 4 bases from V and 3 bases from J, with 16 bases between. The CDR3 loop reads CASSIRSALYYGYTF. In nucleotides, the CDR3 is TGTGCCAGCAGCATCCGAAGCGCCCTGTACTATGGCTACACCTTC. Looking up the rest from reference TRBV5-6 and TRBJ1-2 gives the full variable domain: DAGVTQSPTHLIKTRGQQVTLRCSPKSGHDTVSWYQQALGQGPQFIFQYYEEEERQRGNFPDRFSGHQFPNYSSELNVNALLLGDSALYLCASSIRSALYYGYTFGSGTRLTVV.

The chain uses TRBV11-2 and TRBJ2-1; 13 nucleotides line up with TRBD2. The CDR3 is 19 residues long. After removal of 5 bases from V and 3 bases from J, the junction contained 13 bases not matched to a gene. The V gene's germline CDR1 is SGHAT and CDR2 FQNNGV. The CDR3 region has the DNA TGTGCCAGCAGCCCCGGACTAGCGGGGGCCCCAAGTTTCTACAATGAGCAGTTCTTC. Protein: CASSPGLAGAPSFYNEQFF.

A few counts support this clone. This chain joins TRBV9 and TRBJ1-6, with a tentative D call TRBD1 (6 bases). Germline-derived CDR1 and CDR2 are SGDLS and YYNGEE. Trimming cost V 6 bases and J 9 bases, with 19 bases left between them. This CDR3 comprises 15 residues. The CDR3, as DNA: TGTGCCAGCACCCCTCACGACCTACAGGGTTCACCCCTCCACTTT. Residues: CASTPHDLQGSPLHF.

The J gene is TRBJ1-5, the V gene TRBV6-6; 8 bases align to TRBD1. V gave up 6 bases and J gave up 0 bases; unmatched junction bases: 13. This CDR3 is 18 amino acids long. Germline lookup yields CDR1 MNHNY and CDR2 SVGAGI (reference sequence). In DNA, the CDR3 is TGTGCCAGCAGCCGAGGAGGCAGGGGGCGTAATAGCAATCAGCCCCAGCATTTT. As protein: CASSRGGRGRNSNQPQHF.

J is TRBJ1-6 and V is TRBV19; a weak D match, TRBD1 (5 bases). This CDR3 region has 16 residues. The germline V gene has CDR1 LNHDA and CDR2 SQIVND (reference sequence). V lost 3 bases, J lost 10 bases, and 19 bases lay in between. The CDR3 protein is CASSIGGGTVASPLHF. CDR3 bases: TGTGCCAGTAGTATCGGGGGTGGAACAGTGGCCTCACCCCTCCACTTT.

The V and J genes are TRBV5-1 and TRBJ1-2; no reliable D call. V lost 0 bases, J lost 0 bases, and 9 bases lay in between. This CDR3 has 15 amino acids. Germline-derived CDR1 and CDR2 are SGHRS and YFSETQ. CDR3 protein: CASSLGGPSNYGYTF. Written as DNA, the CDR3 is TGCGCCAGCAGCTTGGGCGGGCCCTCTAACTATGGCTACACCTTC.

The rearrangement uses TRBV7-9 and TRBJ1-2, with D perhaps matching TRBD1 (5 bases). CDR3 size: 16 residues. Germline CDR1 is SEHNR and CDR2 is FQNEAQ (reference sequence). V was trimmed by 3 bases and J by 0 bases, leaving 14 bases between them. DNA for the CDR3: TGTGCCAGCAGCTTTATCCCCAGGGAGGCTAACTATGGCTACACCTTC. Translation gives CASSFIPREANYGYTF. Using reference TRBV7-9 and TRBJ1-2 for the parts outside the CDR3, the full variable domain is DTGVSQNPRHKITKRGQNVTFRCDPISEHNRLYWYRQTLGQGPEFLTYFQNEAQLEKSRLLSDRFSAERPKGSFSTLEIQRTEQGDSAMYLCASSFIPREANYGYTFGSGTRLTVV.

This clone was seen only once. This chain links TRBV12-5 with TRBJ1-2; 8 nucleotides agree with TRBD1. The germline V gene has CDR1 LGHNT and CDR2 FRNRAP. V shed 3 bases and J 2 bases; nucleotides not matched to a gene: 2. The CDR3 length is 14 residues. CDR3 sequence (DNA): TGTGCTAGTGGTTTCGGGACAGGCAACTATGGCTACACCTTC. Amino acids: CASGFGTGNYGYTF.

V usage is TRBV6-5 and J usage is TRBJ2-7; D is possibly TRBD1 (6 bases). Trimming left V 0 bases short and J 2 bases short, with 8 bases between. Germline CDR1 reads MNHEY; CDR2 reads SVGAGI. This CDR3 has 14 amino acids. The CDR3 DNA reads TGTGCCAGCAGTTACTCCGGACAGCCCTACGAGCAGTACTTC. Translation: CASSYSGQPYEQYF.

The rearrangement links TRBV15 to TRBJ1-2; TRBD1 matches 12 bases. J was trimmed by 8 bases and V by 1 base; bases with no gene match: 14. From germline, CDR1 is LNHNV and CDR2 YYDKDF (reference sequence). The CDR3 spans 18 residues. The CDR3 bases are TGTGCCACCAGCAGAGGGGGGCGGGGGACAGGGGGCCTTAAAGGCTACACCTTC. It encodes CATSRGGRGTGGLKGYTF. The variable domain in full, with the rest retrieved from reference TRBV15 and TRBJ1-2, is DAMVIQNPRYQVTQFGKPVTLSCSQTLNHNVMYWYQQKSSQAPKLLFHYYDKDFNNEADTPDNFQSRRPNTSFCFLDIRSPGLGDTAMYLCATSRGGRGTGGLKGYTFGSGTRLTVV.

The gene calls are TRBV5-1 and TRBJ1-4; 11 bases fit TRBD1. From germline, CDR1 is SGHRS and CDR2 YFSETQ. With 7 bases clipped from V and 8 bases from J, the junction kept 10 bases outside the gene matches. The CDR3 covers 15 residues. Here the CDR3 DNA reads TGCGCCAGCCGCTCCTCCGGGACAGGGGGAGAAAAACTGTTTTTT. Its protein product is CASRSSGTGGEKLFF.

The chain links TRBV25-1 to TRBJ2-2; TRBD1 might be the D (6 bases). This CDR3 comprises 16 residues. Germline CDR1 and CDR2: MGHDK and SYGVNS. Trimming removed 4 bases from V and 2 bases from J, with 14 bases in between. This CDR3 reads CASSGFAGANTGELFF. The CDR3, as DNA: TGTGCCAGCAGTGGTTTCGCAGGGGCTAACACCGGGGAGCTGTTTTTT.

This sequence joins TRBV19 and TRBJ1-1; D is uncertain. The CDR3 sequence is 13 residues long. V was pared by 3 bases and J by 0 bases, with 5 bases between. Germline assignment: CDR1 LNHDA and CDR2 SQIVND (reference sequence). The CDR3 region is CASSMSVNTEAFF. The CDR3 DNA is TGTGCCAGTAGTATGTCGGTGAACACTGAAGCTTTCTTT.

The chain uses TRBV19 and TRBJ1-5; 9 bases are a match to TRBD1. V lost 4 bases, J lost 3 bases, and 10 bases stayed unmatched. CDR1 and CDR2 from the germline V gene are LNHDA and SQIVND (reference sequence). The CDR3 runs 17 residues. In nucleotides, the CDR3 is TGTGCCAGTAGTACCGGGACAGGGTTATCGACCAATCAGCCCCAGCATTTT. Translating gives CASSTGTGLSTNQPQHF.

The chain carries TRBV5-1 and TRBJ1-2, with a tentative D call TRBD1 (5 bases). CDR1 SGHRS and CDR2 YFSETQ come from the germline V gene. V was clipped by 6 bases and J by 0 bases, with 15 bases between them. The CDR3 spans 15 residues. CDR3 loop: CASTPFGASNYGYTF. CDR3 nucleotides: TGCGCCAGCACCCCCTTTGGGGCATCTAACTATGGCTACACCTTC.

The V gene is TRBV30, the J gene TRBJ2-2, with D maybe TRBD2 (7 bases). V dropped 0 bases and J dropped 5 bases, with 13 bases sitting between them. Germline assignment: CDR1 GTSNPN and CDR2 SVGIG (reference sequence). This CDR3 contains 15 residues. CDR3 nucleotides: TGTGCCTGGAGTGTACAGGGACTAACAACCGGGGAGCTGTTTTTT. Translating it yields CAWSVQGLTTGELFF. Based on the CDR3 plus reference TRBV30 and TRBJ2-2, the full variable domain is SQTIHQWPATLVQPVGSPLSLECTVEGTSNPNLYWYRQAAGRGLQLLFYSVGIGQISSEVPQNLSASRPQDRQFILSSKKLLLSDSGFYLCAWSVQGLTTGELFFGEGSRLTVL.

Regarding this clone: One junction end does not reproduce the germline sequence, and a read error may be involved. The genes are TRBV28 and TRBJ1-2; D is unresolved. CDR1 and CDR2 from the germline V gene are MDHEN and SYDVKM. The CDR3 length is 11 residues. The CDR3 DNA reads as TGTGCCAGCAGTTTTAACTATGGCCACACCTTC. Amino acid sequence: CASSFNYGHTF.

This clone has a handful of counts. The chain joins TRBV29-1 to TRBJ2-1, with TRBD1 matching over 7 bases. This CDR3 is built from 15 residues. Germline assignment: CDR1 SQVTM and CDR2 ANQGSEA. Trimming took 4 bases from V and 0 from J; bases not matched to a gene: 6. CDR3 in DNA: TGCAGCGTTGTGGACAGGAGGTTCTCCTACAATGAGCAGTTCTTC. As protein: CSVVDRRFSYNEQFF.

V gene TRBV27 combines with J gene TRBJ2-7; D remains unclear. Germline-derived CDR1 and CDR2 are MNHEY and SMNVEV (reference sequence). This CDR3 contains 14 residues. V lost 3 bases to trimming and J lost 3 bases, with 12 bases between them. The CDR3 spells CASSFGGNYYEQYF. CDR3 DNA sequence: TGTGCCAGCAGTTTTGGTGGAAACTACTACGAGCAGTACTTC.

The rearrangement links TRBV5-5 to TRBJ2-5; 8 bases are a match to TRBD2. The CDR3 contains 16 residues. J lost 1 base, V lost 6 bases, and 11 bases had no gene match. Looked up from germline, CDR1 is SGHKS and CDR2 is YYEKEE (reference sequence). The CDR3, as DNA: TGTGCCAGCACCCACACGCCGGGGGGGCCCCAAGAGACCCAGTACTTC. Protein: CASTHTPGGPQETQYF. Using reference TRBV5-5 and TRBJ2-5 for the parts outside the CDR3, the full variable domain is DAGVTQSPTHLIKTRGQQVTLRCSPISGHKSVSWYQQVLGQGPQFIFQYYEKEERGRGNFPDRFSARQFPNYSSELNVNALLLGDSALYLCASTHTPGGPQETQYFGPGTRLLVL.

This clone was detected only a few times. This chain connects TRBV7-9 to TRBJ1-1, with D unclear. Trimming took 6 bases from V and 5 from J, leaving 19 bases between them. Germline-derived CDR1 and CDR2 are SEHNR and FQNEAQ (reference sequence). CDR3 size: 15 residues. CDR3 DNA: TGTGCCAGCAGTACTGAGGCTATGGGGAGGACTGAAGCTTTCTTT. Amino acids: CASSTEAMGRTEAFF.